A selection of T cell receptor beta chains follows, all from one sample in a study of beta chain features in type 1 diabetes. The assay was immunoSEQ multiplex PCR, and TCRdb's table has in-frame clones only and misses some. The table lists 300,000 to 400,000 clones, 6.5% to 10% of them singletons. Sequencing input: central memory CD4+ T cells from blood. The receptors come from a woman between 18 and 29 years old in good health. The CDR3 runs from the conserved cysteine through the conserved F or W. The order of the fields is V gene, J gene, clone size, D gene, CDR3 protein, CDR3 DNA. D genes are given only for firm matches. Size tells how often a clone was seen (once, few, many) or the class of an expanded clone, and some rows leave it out.

>TRBV19|TRBJ2-6|many|-
CASSPPAGSVANVLTF
TGTGCCAGTAGCCCCCCCGCAGGGTCTGTGGCCAACGTCCTGACTTTC
>TRBV5-1|TRBJ2-7|few|-
CASSLAGGSLTYEQYF
TGCGCCAGCAGCTTGGCAGGAGGATCACTGACCTACGAGCAGTACTTC
>TRBV9|TRBJ2-1|-|-
CASSVFAGGNEQFF
TGTGCCAGCAGCGTTTTCGCGGGTGGGAATGAGCAGTTCTTC
>TRBV20-1|TRBJ2-7|-|-
CSARGLYEQYF
TGCAGTGCTAGAGGTCTCTACGAGCAGTACTTC
>TRBV7-2|TRBJ2-7|few|-
CASSSRHSYEQYF
TGTGCCAGCAGCTCCAGGCACTCCTACGAGCAGTACTTC
>TRBV6-5|TRBJ2-4|-|-
CASSENPMRDIQYF
TGTGCCAGCAGTGAAAACCCGATGAGGGACATTCAGTACTTC
>TRBV9|TRBJ2-3|-|-
CASSLSPGGRGTDTQYF
TGTGCCAGCAGCCTGAGTCCCGGGGGTAGAGGCACAGATACGCAGTATTTT
>TRBV10-3|TRBJ1-3|few|-
CATDTGSSGNTIYF
TGTGCCACGGACACAGGGTCCTCTGGAAACACCATATATTTT
>TRBV10-3|TRBJ1-1|-|-
CAISLGLNTEAFF
TGTGCCATCAGCCTTGGATTGAACACTGAAGCTTTCTTT
>TRBV2|TRBJ2-7|-|-
CASEPGRTYEQYF
TGTGCCAGCGAACCGGGTCGTACCTACGAGCAGTACTTC
>TRBV27|TRBJ2-3|few|TRBD2
CASSLAGADTQYF
TGTGCCAGCAGTTTGGCGGGGGCAGATACGCAGTATTTT
>TRBV7-2|TRBJ2-2|-|-
CASARGTPGELFF
TGTGCCAGCGCCAGGGGTACCCCCGGGGAGCTGTTTTTT
>TRBV7-2|TRBJ2-7|many|-
CASSLASGRYEQYF
TGTGCCAGCAGCTTAGCGTCCGGTCGCTACGAGCAGTACTTC
>TRBV2|TRBJ1-2|-|-
CASSELGRYGYTF
TGTGCCAGCAGTGAACTGGGACGCTATGGCTACACCTTC
>TRBV11-2|TRBJ2-3|-|-
CASSLPGYTDTQYF
TGTGCCAGCAGCTTGCCGGGCTACACAGATACGCAGTATTTT
>TRBV28|TRBJ2-5|few|-
CASSLQVQETQYF
TGTGCCAGCAGTTTGCAAGTACAAGAGACCCAGTACTTC
>TRBV2|TRBJ2-4|-|-
CASENWAKNIQYF
TGTGCCAGCGAAAACTGGGCCAAAAACATTCAGTACTTC
>TRBV11-2|TRBJ2-5|few|-
CASSLGMGAQTQYF
TGTGCCAGCAGCTTAGGCATGGGTGCCCAGACCCAGTACTTC
>TRBV15|TRBJ2-3|few|-
CATSRDRGVQDVTTDTQYF
TGTGCCACCAGCAGAGATCGGGGCGTACAGGACGTGACCACAGATACGCAGTATTTT
>TRBV9|TRBJ1-2|-|-
CASSVGRGKGNYGYTF
TGTGCCAGCAGCGTAGGTAGGGGCAAGGGTAACTATGGCTACACCTTC
>TRBV15|TRBJ1-2|few|-
CATSRDRAPGVGYTF
TGTGCCACCAGCAGAGATCGGGCCCCAGGCGTTGGCTACACCTTC
>TRBV6-5|TRBJ2-5|few|-
CASLGEATQYF
TGTGCCAGCTTAGGGGAGGCGACCCAGTACTTC
>TRBV9|TRBJ2-5|few|TRBD2
CASSVTSAGGKETQYF
TGTGCCAGCAGCGTAACTTCCGCGGGAGGGAAAGAGACCCAGTACTTC
>TRBV7-9|TRBJ1-2|few|-
CASSKQGGSGGYTF
TGTGCCAGCAGCAAACAAGGGGGATCGGGAGGCTACACCTTC
>TRBV5-1|TRBJ1-2|-|TRBD1
CASSLGQGLFYGYTF
TGCGCCAGCAGCTTGGGACAGGGTCTTTTCTATGGCTACACCTTC
>TRBV4-3|TRBJ2-4|many|TRBD1
CASSQAMTGGTKNIQYF
TGCGCCAGCAGCCAAGCTATGACAGGGGGCACCAAAAACATTCAGTACTTC
>TRBV28|TRBJ1-2|-|-
CASSLQGWGYTF
TGTGCCAGCAGTTTGCAGGGTTGGGGCTACACCTTC
>TRBV29-1|TRBJ2-1|few|-
CSVEGLGEDEQFF
TGCAGCGTTGAAGGCCTGGGAGAGGATGAGCAGTTCTTC
>TRBV7-2|TRBJ2-1|many|-
CASSRQSEYNEQFF
TGTGCCAGCAGCCGACAATCAGAGTACAATGAGCAGTTCTTC
>TRBV5-1|TRBJ2-4|few|-
CASSQTSGAIQYF
TGCGCCAGCAGCCAAACTAGTGGGGCCATTCAGTACTTC
>TRBV5-4|TRBJ2-5|few|-
CASSKQNEETQYF
TGTGCCAGCAGCAAACAGAATGAAGAGACCCAGTACTTC
>TRBV28|TRBJ1-4|many|TRBD1
CASSHRQGLNEKLFF
TGTGCCAGCAGTCACCGACAGGGCCTTAATGAAAAACTGTTTTTT
>TRBV6-5|TRBJ2-2|-|-
CASSGTGELFF
TGTGCCAGCAGTGGAACCGGGGAGCTGTTTTTT